A selection of T cell receptor beta chains follows, all from one sample in a study of T cell responses to AZD1222 COVID-19 vaccine. Sequencing used immunoSEQ multiplex PCR; TCRdb keeps in-frame clones, though not all of them. The top ten clones hold roughly 5% of a sample with fewer than 120,000 clones, about four fifths of them seen once. The specimen was peripheral blood, collected on day 0 of AZD1222 vaccination. The receptor set was obtained from an adult in good health. Both conserved end residues are part of each CDR3. The D gene is left open where the match is weak. Only part of the rows carry a size: once, few, many, or a class if the clone is expanded.

J gene,V gene,clone size,D gene,CDR3 DNA,CDR3 protein
TRBJ1-1,TRBV28,NA,NA,TGTGCCAGCAGCTCCTGGGACACTGAAGCTTTCTTT,CASSSWDTEAFF
TRBJ1-1,TRBV21-1,NA,NA,TGTGCCAGCAGACCCCGCCGGGCGGGTGAAGCTTTCTTT,CASRPRRAGEAFF
TRBJ2-3,TRBV5-6,few,NA,TGTGCCAGCAGCTTGCGCGGGGGCGCCATAACAGATACGCAGTATTTT,CASSLRGGAITDTQYF
TRBJ1-1,TRBV10-3,NA,TRBD1,TGTGCCATCAGTGCGCTGGGACAGGCCGAAGCTTTCTTT,CAISALGQAEAFF
TRBJ1-1,TRBV9,NA,NA,TGTGCCAGCAGCGTAGTTGTGGGTAACACTGAAGCTTTCTTT,CASSVVVGNTEAFF
TRBJ2-7,TRBV20-1,NA,NA,TGCAGTGCTAACCCATTTCAAGAGCAGTACTTC,CSANPFQEQYF
TRBJ1-2,TRBV7-2,NA,NA,TGTGCCAGCAGCTTACTAACAGAGTCGGGCTACACCTTC,CASSLLTESGYTF
TRBJ1-5,TRBV28,few,TRBD1,TGTGCCGGGCGTCCGACAGGGGACTTTTATAGCAATCAGCCCCAGCATTTT,CAGRPTGDFYSNQPQHF
TRBJ2-7,TRBV30,NA,TRBD2,TGTGCCTGGGCTCCCTTTAGCGGGGGTGGAAGTTACGAGCAGTACTTC,CAWAPFSGGGSYEQYF
TRBJ1-4,TRBV18,NA,NA,TGTGCCAGCTCACCAGCCACGTTTGCAACTAATGAAAAACTGTTTTTT,CASSPATFATNEKLFF
TRBJ2-5,TRBV7-9,NA,NA,TGTGCCAGCAGCTTGGAGGGCTGGGAGACCCAGTACTTC,CASSLEGWETQYF
TRBJ2-3,TRBV15,NA,TRBD1,TGTGCCACCAGCTTAGACAGGGAGGATACGCAGTATTTT,CATSLDREDTQYF
TRBJ1-3,TRBV10-1,NA,NA,TGCGCCAGCGAGGGGGGAAGGGAGGGGCCTGGAAACACCATATATTTT,CASEGGREGPGNTIYF
TRBJ1-1,TRBV19,NA,NA,TGTGCCAGTAGGACACAGGTTTACACTGAAGCTTTCTTT,CASRTQVYTEAFF
TRBJ2-1,TRBV19,few,TRBD2,TGTGCCAGTAGTAGGGGGGAGGGGACTCAGCAGTTCTTC,CASSRGEGTQQFF
TRBJ1-3,TRBV6-6,once,NA,TGTGCCAGCAGTGTACAGCGCTCTGGAAACACCATATATTTT,CASSVQRSGNTIYF
TRBJ2-1,TRBV19,NA,TRBD2,TGTGCCAGTAATAGTATCGTGACTAGCGGGAAAAATGAGCAGTTCTTC,CASNSIVTSGKNEQFF
TRBJ1-1,TRBV3-1/TRBV3-2,NA,NA,TGTGCCAGCGGGGAGGACCTCCAGAACACTGAAGCTTTCTTT,CASGEDLQNTEAFF
TRBJ2-7,TRBV19,NA,TRBD1,TGTGCCAGTAGCGGACAGGGCGGACGCTACGAGCAGTACTTC,CASSGQGGRYEQYF
TRBJ1-4,TRBV21-1,once,NA,TGTGCCAGCAGCTCCCGGGACAGGGGTGAAAAACTGTTTTTT,CASSSRDRGEKLFF
TRBJ1-1,TRBV6-5,once,NA,TGTGCCAGCAGTCGACTTTTTGTGGGACAATTAAAAGCTTTCTTT,CASSRLFVGQLKAFF
TRBJ2-7,TRBV5-6,NA,NA,TGTGCCAGCAGCTCGGACGGGGCCTACGAGCAGTACTTC,CASSSDGAYEQYF
TRBJ1-6,TRBV4-3,NA,NA,TGCGCCAGCAGCCTACTTTGGGTGGGGGGAAATAATTCACCCCTCCACTTT,CASSLLWVGGNNSPLHF
TRBJ1-4,TRBV7-2,few,NA,TGTGCCAGCAGCTTACACGGGACCAGGCAAAAAGGAGAAAAACTGTTTTTT,CASSLHGTRQKGEKLFF
TRBJ2-7,TRBV5-3,NA,TRBD1,TGTGCCAGAAGGGAAGACAGGGGATCTCCTACGAAGCAGTACTTC,CARREDRGSPTKQYF
TRBJ2-1,TRBV3-1/TRBV3-2,NA,NA,TGTGCCAGCAGCCAACAGAGGGGGAGCTCCTACAATGAGCAGTTCTTC,CASSQQRGSSYNEQFF
TRBJ1-5,TRBV6-5,NA,TRBD1,TGTGCCAGCAGTTACACAGGACAGGGAGGGAATCAGCCCCAGCATTTT,CASSYTGQGGNQPQHF
TRBJ1-1,TRBV30,NA,NA,TGTGCCTGGAGTGAAGGGGTTCGCACTGAAGCTTTCTTT,CAWSEGVRTEAFF
TRBJ2-2,TRBV7-2,NA,NA,TGTGCCAGCAGCTTAGCCGCCGTCTCCCTCGCCACCGGGGAGCTGTTTTTT,CASSLAAVSLATGELFF